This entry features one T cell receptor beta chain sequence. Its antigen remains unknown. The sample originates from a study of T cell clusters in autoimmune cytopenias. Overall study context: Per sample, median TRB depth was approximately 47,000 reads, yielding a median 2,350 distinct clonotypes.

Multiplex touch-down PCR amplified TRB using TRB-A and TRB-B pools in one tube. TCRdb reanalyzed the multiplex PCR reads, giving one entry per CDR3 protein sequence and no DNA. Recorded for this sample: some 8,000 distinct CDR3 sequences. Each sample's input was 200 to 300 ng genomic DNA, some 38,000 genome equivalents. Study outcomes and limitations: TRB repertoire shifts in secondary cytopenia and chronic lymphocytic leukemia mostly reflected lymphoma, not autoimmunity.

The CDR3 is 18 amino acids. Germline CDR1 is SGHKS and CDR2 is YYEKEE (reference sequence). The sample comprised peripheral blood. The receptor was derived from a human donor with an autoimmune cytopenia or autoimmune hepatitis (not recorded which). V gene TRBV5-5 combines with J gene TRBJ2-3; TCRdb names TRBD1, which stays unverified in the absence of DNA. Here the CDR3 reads CVSSATIQGRRLTDTQYF.